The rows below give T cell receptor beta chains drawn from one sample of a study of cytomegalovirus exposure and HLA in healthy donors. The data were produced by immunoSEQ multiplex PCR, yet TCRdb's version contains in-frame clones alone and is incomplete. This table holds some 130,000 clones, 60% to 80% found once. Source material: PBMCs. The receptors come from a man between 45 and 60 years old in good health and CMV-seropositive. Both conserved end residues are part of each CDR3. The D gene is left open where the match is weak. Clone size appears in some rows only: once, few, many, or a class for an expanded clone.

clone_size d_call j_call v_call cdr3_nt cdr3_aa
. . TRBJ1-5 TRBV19 TGTGCCAGTAGTGGGGAGGGCGCGGATTATCAGCCCCAGCATTTT CASSGEGADYQPQHF
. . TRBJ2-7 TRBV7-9 TGTTCCAGCATCGACAGGGGACTACCTAAAGGGGATTTCTACGAGCAGTACTTC CSSIDRGLPKGDFYEQYF
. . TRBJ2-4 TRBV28 TGTGCCAGCAGTTTAGGAGGGAGTTTAGCCAAAAACATTCAGTACTTC CASSLGGSLAKNIQYF
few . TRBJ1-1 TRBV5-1 TGCGCCAGCAGCCTCGACAGAGAAGCTTTCTTT CASSLDREAFF
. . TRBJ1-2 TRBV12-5 TGTGCTAGTGGTTTGGTACTCTTACAGGGAGCCAATCTACCCGAAGCTAACTATGGCTACACCTTC CASGLVLLQGANLPEANYGYTF
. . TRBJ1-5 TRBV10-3 TGTGCCATCAGTGCAGGGGACAATCAGCCCCAGCATTTT CAISAGDNQPQHF
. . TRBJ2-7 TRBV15 TGTGCCACCAGCAGAGAACAGAGATCCTACGAGCAGTACTTC CATSREQRSYEQYF
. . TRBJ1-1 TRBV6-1 TGTGCCAGCAGTACCGGAGGGACTGAAGCTTTCTTT CASSTGGTEAFF
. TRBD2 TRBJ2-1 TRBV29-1 TGCAGTCACAGCGGGAGCTCCTACAATGAGCAGTTCTTC CSHSGSSYNEQFF
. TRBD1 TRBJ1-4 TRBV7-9 TGTGCCAGCAGCTTAGGGAGGCGAACAGGGGCTGAAAAACTGTTTTTT CASSLGRRTGAEKLFF
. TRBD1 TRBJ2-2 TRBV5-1 TGCGCCAGCAGCTTGAGGGACAGGGCGGCCGGGGAGCTGTTTTTT CASSLRDRAAGELFF
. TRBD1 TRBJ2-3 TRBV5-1 TGCGCCAGCAGCAGGACAGGGGACACAGATACGCAGTATTTT CASSRTGDTDTQYF
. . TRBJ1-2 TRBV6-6 TGTGCCAGCAGTTACTCGCAGGTAGCTAACTATGGCTACACCTTC CASSYSQVANYGYTF
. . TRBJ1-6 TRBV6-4 TGTGCCAGCAGTGACTCGCACAGCTCCTATAATTCACCCCTCCACTTT CASSDSHSSYNSPLHF
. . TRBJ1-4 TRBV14 TGTGCCAGCAGCCAAGACTCTCCCCCGCGGGAAAAACTGTTTTTT CASSQDSPPREKLFF
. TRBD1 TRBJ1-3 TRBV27 TGTGCCAGCAGTTCCTATCCCAGGGGGTTCGGAGGAAACACCATATATTTT CASSSYPRGFGGNTIYF
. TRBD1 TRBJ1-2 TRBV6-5 TGTGCCAGCAGGTCCGGGACAGTAACTAACTATGGCTACACCTTC CASRSGTVTNYGYTF
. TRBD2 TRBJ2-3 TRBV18 TGTGCCAGCTCCGGGACTAGCGCCGACACAGATACGCAGTATTTT CASSGTSADTDTQYF